The present entry profiles one T cell receptor beta chain with its context. Its antigen remains unidentified. No clone much larger than this one lies a single base away; base qualities are absent. The sample comes from a study of T cell clones after liver transplantation (dated by TCRdb to about 2019). Study-wide context: The samples were obtained from ITN030ST, a randomized trial that attempted immunosuppression withdrawal within 2 years after liver transplantation. Donor-reactive T cell clones were identified by TCRbeta sequencing following a pre-transplant mixed lymphocyte reaction and were subsequently tracked in post-transplant blood. As an antigen-independent comparator for the donor-reactive sequences, third party-reactive TCRbeta sequences from pre-transplant MLRs were identified as well. Of the eight recipients, a few were HCV-positive, while the remaining recipients had been transplanted for non-autoimmune, non-viral indications. The subjects received no induction therapy and were kept on standard immunosuppression until randomization at 12-24 months post-transplant. Tolerance was defined as complete withdrawal of immunosuppression for at least one year without a rise in liver enzymes beyond twice the upper limit of normal. Blood samples were collected pre-transplant, pre-randomization before withdrawal, and post-randomization after either full withdrawal or failed withdrawal. Of the 8 liver transplant recipients making up the studied cohort, 3 were classified as tolerant and 5 as non-tolerant. Broader findings and caveats from the paper: The decline in donor-reactive sequences exceeded the decline in third party-reactive sequences, suggesting partial antigen-specific deletion that was unrelated to withdrawal success. In most of the 8 subjects, circulating donor-reactive CD4 TCRbeta sequences decreased significantly after transplant, regardless of tolerance or HCV status. Without allograft tissue specimens, donor-reactive T cells may have migrated into the graft rather than being deleted. The conclusions were preliminary, being limited by small, heterogeneous patient numbers and by non-standardized post-transplant time points. When repertoire turnover was taken into account, detection of donor-reactive sequences was significantly reduced in 7 of 8 subjects for CD4 and in 8 of 8 subjects for CD8. In a couple of subjects, low numbers of available donor cells limited the measurable donor-reactive repertoire.

Thawed unstimulated PBMCs were stained for CD3, CD4 and CD8 and FACS-sorted into CD3+CD4+ and CD3+CD8+ populations. Each of the 8 studied subjects was randomized to immunosuppression withdrawal. The Qiagen DNeasy Blood and Tissue Kit was used to isolate genomic DNA. V is pared back by 2 bases and J by 1 base, with 8 bases lying between the germline termini. The CDR3 holds 14 amino acids from the cysteine to the phenylalanine. The DNA shown is the 42-base CDR3, in frame from base 1. CDR1 and CDR2 were assigned from the germline V gene as MNHNS and SASEGT. Frozen genomic DNA underwent high-throughput TCRbeta CDR3 sequencing by immunoSEQ, including PCR amplification, mapping, bias correction and internal controls. The original methods were these. Productive rearrangements were kept, and unique TCRbeta sequences were defined by CDR3 nucleotide sequence plus V and J gene. For classification of a sequence as donor-reactive, at least 5-fold expansion in CFSE-low cells relative to unstimulated pre-transplant cells and a frequency of at least 0.01% were required. Minimum frequency thresholds were set for each subject on the basis of the unstimulated sample with the lowest template count, so that a detection power of at least 90% was ensured. Jensen-Shannon divergence between the top 1000 TCRbeta sequences post-transplant and pre-transplant was used to measure repertoire turnover. Changes in detection of donor-reactive sequences were tested with two-sided Fisher's exact tests. In TCRdb, the immuneACCESS table is reduced to in-frame sequences with V and J assigned. These tables do not hold every clone; where another copy was compared, an unresolved V gene accounts for under half, and the others remain unexplained. V, J and clone size were drawn from that table, and D and trimming were deduced from the DNA. This sample comprises some 60,000 clones, 70% of them detected only once. About 3% of the sample belongs to the ten largest clones.

Recombination joined TRBV6-1 with TRBJ1-1, with the D gene call left open. The source of this sequence is a human patient who received a liver transplant. Once a transplant has taken place, some T cells may be donor derived. Sequences were derived from CD4+ T cells from blood, sampled at the approximately 16-month timepoint. The DNA sequence is TGTGCCAGCAGTGAATGGGCAGGGAACACTGAAGCTTTCTTT. The translation is CASSEWAGNTEAFF.